The 15 T cell receptor beta chains in this list originate from one sample, sequenced in a study of blood T cells in healthy people across ages. A second PCR, run for 7 to 11 cycles, used a sample-barcoded 5' primer plus a J-beta primer mix. A single record per CDR3 protein comes from TCRdb applying MiXCR to the 5' RACE reads. The sample has 650,000 to 1,000,000 distinct CDR3 sequences, around 36% seen once. The sample comprised blood. Every receptor here comes from a man between 18 and 29 years old in good health.

A remark on this clonotype: A much more abundant neighbour one base away suggests this may be a read error. V usage is TRBV12-3 or TRBV12-4 and J usage is TRBJ2-5; the D is unclear. The CDR3 runs 13 residues. The CDR3 coding sequence is TGTGCCAGCAGTTTATCAGCCAAAGAGACCCGGTACTTC. This translates into CASSLSAKETRYF.

The chain links TRBV6-1 to TRBJ1-5; possible D gene TRBD1, 5 bases. Trimming removed 5 bases from V and 1 base from J, with 15 bases in between. In germline, CDR1 is MNHNS, CDR2 SASEGT. The length of the CDR3 is 16 residues. The CDR3 bases are TGTGCCAGCAGTCCTCTTAGCAGGGCGAGCAATCAGCCCCAGCATTTT. Translation gives CASSPLSRASNQPQHF.

This clonotype was found a few times. The V and J genes are TRBV6-2 or TRBV6-3 and TRBJ2-3, with D possibly matching TRBD2 (6 bases). The CDR3 totals 16 residues. CDR1 MNHEY and CDR2 SVGEGT come from the germline V gene. V shed 6 bases and J shed 3 bases, with 19 bases lying between them. The CDR3, as DNA: TGTGCCAGCAGCACCGGGAGATTTTTCGGGACAGATACGCAGTATTTT. It translates to CASSTGRFFGTDTQYF.

The rearrangement links TRBV28 to TRBJ1-5; no clear D gene. The CDR3 sequence is 10 residues long. Germline-derived CDR1 and CDR2 are MDHEN and SYDVKM. The CDR3 loop is CGVHNQPQHF. The CDR3 coding sequence is TGTGGAGTCCACAATCAGCCCCAGCATTTT.

V and J are TRBV12-5 and TRBJ2-3; tentative D call: TRBD1 (6 bases). Germline V lookup: CDR1 LGHNT, CDR2 FRNRAP. Trimming removed 6 bases at V and 0 bases at J, with 13 bases between. This CDR3 spans 15 amino acids. CDR3 sequence reads: CASGPGQYSTDTQYF. In DNA, the CDR3 is TGTGCTAGTGGCCCCGGACAGTACAGCACAGATACGCAGTATTTT.

Details on this clonotype: One end of the junction is discordant with germline, which a read error may explain. This chain links TRBV5-1 with TRBJ2-3; weak D call: TRBD1 (5 bases). The CDR3 totals 12 residues. From germline, CDR1 is SGHRS and CDR2 YFSETQ. Written as DNA, the CDR3 is TGCGCCAGCGGCCCTAGGGGTGATACGGAGTATTTT. Translated, it gives CASGPRGDTEYF.

The chain is built from TRBV12-3 or TRBV12-4 and TRBJ2-2; 7 nucleotides line up with TRBD1. This CDR3 spans 16 amino acids. The J segment lost 0 bases and the V segment lost 6 bases, leaving 7 bases of the junction unmatched. The CDR3 DNA sequence: TGTGCCAGCAGGAAGCCGGGACAGACGAACACCGGGGAGCTGTTTTTT. Protein sequence: CASRKPGQTNTGELFF.

The V call is TRBV3-1, the J call TRBJ2-3; D is perhaps TRBD1 or TRBD2 (7 bases each). The CDR3 length is 16 residues. The germline V gene encodes CDR1 LGHDT and CDR2 YNNKEL (reference sequence). V lost 4 bases and J lost 4, with 18 bases in between. CDR3: CASSLGGGRGADTQYF. As DNA, the CDR3 is TGTGCCAGCAGCCTTGGGGGGGGCAGGGGGGCAGATACGCAGTATTTT.

The chain uses TRBV20-1 and TRBJ2-3; D gene uncertain. There are 13 residues in the CDR3. V was cut by 3 bases and J by 2 bases, with 9 bases left in between. The germline CDR1 and CDR2 sequences are DFQATT and SNEGSKA (reference sequence). For the CDR3, the DNA is TGCAGTGCTAGTGATCCTGTCACAGATACGCAGTATTTT. It is translated as CSASDPVTDTQYF.

About this clonotype: This may stem from a read error, because a much larger clone lies one nucleotide away. V gene TRBV20-1 combines with J gene TRBJ2-1, with 9 bases identical to TRBD1. This CDR3 comprises 15 residues. Germline V lookup: CDR1 DFQATT, CDR2 SNEGSKA (reference sequence). The DNA of the CDR3 is TGCAGTGCGGACCCCGGGACAGGGTTCGTAAATGAGCAGGTCTTC. It yields the protein CSADPGTGFVNEQVF.

This clonotype was counted a few times. J is TRBJ1-4 and V is TRBV28; D is perhaps TRBD1 (5 bases). Germline CDR1 and CDR2: MDHEN and SYDVKM. CDR3 length: 12 amino acids. V shed 7 bases and J shed 7 bases, with 10 bases lying between them. The CDR3 DNA follows: TGTGCCAGCAACCAGGGCCGTGAAAAACTGTTTTTT. This translates into CASNQGREKLFF. The full variable domain, with the rest looked up from reference TRBV28 and TRBJ1-4, is DVKVTQSSRYLVKRTGEKVFLECVQDMDHENMFWYRQDPGLGLRLIYFSYDVKMKEKGDIPEGYSVSREKKERFSLILESASTNQTSMYLCASNQGREKLFFGSGTQLSVL.

The sample holds a few counts of this clonotype. This chain links TRBV7-9 with TRBJ2-7; D uncertain. The V end lost 2 bases, the J end lost 5 bases, and 7 bases lay between the germline ends. Germline values: CDR1 SEHNR, CDR2 FQNEAQ (reference sequence). The CDR3 has 12 residues. The CDR3 DNA is TGTGCCAGCAGCTTATCACCCCACGAGCAGTACTTC. Amino acid sequence: CASSLSPHEQYF.

This clonotype was detected ten times or more. A single base separates this from a much larger clone, so it may be a read error. V and J are TRBV29-1 and TRBJ2-4; the D is unclear. Per germline, CDR1 SQVTM and CDR2 ANQGSEA. V gave up 5 bases and J gave up 0 bases, with 11 bases separating them. This CDR3 is 14 amino acids long. The CDR3 reads CSVLDALAKNIQYF. Written as DNA, the CDR3 is TGCAGCGTTTTGGACGCATTAGCCAAAAACATTCAGTACTTC.

In this sample, this clonotype turned up many times. DNA for the CDR3: TGCGCCAGCAGCCCCCGGATAGGAATAAGTTCCTACGAGCAGTACTTC. Translated: CASSPRIGISSYEQYF. The genes are TRBV5-1 and TRBJ2-7; D ambiguous. V was pared by 4 bases and J by 1 base, with 18 bases between. Germline V gene sequence: CDR1 SGHRS, CDR2 YFSETQ. This CDR3 contains 16 residues.

There are a few counts of this clonotype. The chain recombines TRBV11-2 with TRBJ2-1; 10 nucleotides agree with TRBD1. Trimming cost V 5 bases and J 5 bases; bases outside gene matches: 6. The CDR3 sequence is 15 residues long. The V gene's germline CDR1 is SGHAT and CDR2 FQNNGV. The CDR3 nucleotides read TGTGCCAGCAGCCGGGACAGGGGTACGAACAATGAGCAGTTCTTC. It yields the protein CASSRDRGTNNEQFF.